What follows are 2 T cell receptor beta chains derived from one specimen sequenced in a study of blood T cell repertoires in COVID-19. The repertoire was sequenced with immunoSEQ multiplex PCR; TCRdb's copy has only in-frame clones and lacks some. The sample records around 100,000 clones, around nine tenths being singletons. The sequencing input was peripheral blood. Every receptor here comes from a man between 45 and 60 years old with acute or convalescent COVID-19.

The sample holds one count of this clone. The chain has TRBV3-1 (or the pseudogene TRBV3-2) and TRBJ1-1, with 7 bases lining up with TRBD1. CDR1 is LGHDT and CDR2 is YNNKEL in the germline V gene (reference sequence). CDR3 length equals 14 residues. J gave up 4 bases and V 5 bases, and 7 bases lay outside the gene matches. The CDR3 protein is CASSSRQGITEAFF. The CDR3 DNA reads TGTGCCAGCAGCTCACGACAGGGAATCACTGAAGCTTTCTTT.

The V call is TRBV19, the J call TRBJ2-1; D is undetermined. With 7 bases removed from V and 3 bases from J, the gap between germline ends came to 4 bases. The CDR3 contains 11 residues. Per the germline V gene, CDR1 is LNHDA and CDR2 is SQIVND (reference sequence). Written as DNA, the CDR3 is TGTGCCAGTATTAGCTACAATGAGCAGTTCTTC. This translates into CASISYNEQFF.